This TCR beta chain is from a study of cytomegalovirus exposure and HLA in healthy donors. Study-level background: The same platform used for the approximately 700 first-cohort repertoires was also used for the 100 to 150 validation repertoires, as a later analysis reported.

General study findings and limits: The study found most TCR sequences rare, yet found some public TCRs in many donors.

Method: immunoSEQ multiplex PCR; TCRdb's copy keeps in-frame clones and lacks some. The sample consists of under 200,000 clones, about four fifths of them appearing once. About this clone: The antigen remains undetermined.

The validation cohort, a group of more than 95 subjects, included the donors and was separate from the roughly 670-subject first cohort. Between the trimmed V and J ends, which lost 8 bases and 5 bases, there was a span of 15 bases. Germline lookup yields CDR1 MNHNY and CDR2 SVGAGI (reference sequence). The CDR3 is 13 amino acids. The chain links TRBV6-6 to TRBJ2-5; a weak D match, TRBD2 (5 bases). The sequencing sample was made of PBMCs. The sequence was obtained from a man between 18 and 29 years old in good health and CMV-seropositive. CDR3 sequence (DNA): TGTGCCAGCTGGGTGGGAGTCCGGGAGACCCAGTACTTC. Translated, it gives CASWVGVRETQYF.